This TCR beta chain was recorded in a study of cytomegalovirus exposure and HLA in healthy donors (dated by TCRdb to 2016 to 2017). Regarding the research as a whole: An earlier analysis of roughly 630 of the donors reported about 250 Gb of sequence data and around 110 million unique TCR beta sequences from around 200 million T cells. An early release covering roughly 600 HLA-typed donors comprised roughly 300 gigabases of sequencing data and around 80 million unique TCR sequences. Of the 350 to 400 genotyped donors, approximately 83% fell in the genetic ancestry cluster associated with self-reported Caucasian donors. The study aimed to test whether cataloging public T cell receptors could reveal signatures of past pathogen exposure. The study used immunosequencing to profile the T cell repertoires of around 600 subjects and linked those repertoires to cytomegalovirus serostatus. Along with the roughly 670-subject first cohort, a separate validation cohort of over a hundred different subjects was used. High-throughput TCR immunosequencing, statistical association of individual TCRs with disease status, and machine learning were combined to predict cytomegalovirus infection status. A later analysis re-analyzed previously published TCR beta repertoires from 650 to 800 donors and added high-resolution HLA genotyping to study TCR occurrence patterns. Rather than drawing on any new phenotypic data, the later analysis identified candidate immune exposures from TCR beta sequences and the way those sequences occurred across donors. In an earlier analysis of 587 of the donors, high-throughput TCR beta sequencing was used to judge whether each TCR beta V gene segment behaved as functional or pseudogenic. Donor age, sex, ethnicity and CMV serostatus were compiled alongside the repertoire data. Genome-wide SNP genotypes for about 60% of the roughly 670 donors were used in a later genetic analysis, which treated that subset as a discovery cohort. Every discovery cohort repertoire had been produced on one sequencing platform. Both class I and class II loci were covered by HLA typing, at four-digit resolution. The number of typed donors differed by locus: about 629-630 for A, B, C, DRB1 and DQB1; 500 to 550 for DQA1; 600 to 610 for DPA1; and some 430 for DPB1. Five DR-DQ haplotypes were treated as single units for association and clustering because of strong linkage in the cohort. Among roughly 400 genotyped donors of the cohort, an average of approximately 240,000 unique TCR beta nucleotide sequences were sequenced per donor, around 18% of them non-productive. Paper-wide results and their limitations: Most TCR sequences were observed very rarely across donors, whereas some public TCRs were present in many individuals. According to a later analysis, parvovirus B19, influenza, CMV and Epstein-Barr virus appeared linked to several top co-occurrence clusters. An earlier analysis of approximately 540 of the donors showed that most TCR beta V segments appeared in productive rearrangements either about 90% or about 30% of the time, which broadly matched IMGT annotations. A later analysis found that most CMV-associated TCR beta chains appeared HLA-restricted, with HLA associations seemingly driven largely by CMV exposure. The classifier was reported to diagnose cytomegalovirus status with high specificity and sensitivity in both the original cohort and the validation cohort. In vitro tests confirmed that a few of the cytomegalovirus-associated TCR beta chains recognize cytomegalovirus antigens. In a later genetic analysis, a missense DCLRE1C variant was associated with V-gene and J-gene trimming of TCR beta chains, and the association was replicated in an independent cohort. In a later analysis, HLA-associated TCR beta chains were found to be more clonally expanded and to have lower generation probabilities than equally common non-associated chains. The authors suggested that the approach could potentially be generalized to other disease states and immunological phenotypes. In a later analysis, some 17,000 TCR beta sequences were associated with specific HLA alleles at a false discovery rate of 0.05. HLA typing was unavailable for some donors at each locus, so association tests used only the typed subset. A later genetic analysis reported fewer N-insertions in productive TCRs among donors in an Asian-associated ancestry cluster than the 666-donor mean. CMV serostatus was the only immune exposure information available for the cohort. The sequencing pipeline was judged likely to have produced a cluster of highly shared sequence variants as a technical artifact. A further reported finding was that TCR beta sequences accurately predicted the HLA-A and HLA-B alleles for most subjects in the first cohort. Correlated functional status among segregating V segments might be attributable to linkage disequilibrium, but an unknown experimental factor could not be ruled out. Over 15 rarely observed V segments, including chromosome 9 orphons, were excluded from the earlier analysis of about 500 of the donors because counts were too low. When HLA alleles, especially DR and DQ, strongly co-occurred, TCR associations were difficult to assign to individual alleles. Some IMGT-functional V segments, including TRBV6-2 and TRBV6-3, could not be distinguished by the 87-base-pair reads and were therefore excluded. This cohort had only TCR beta chains sequenced, and the lack of alpha or paired-chain data limited which features could be detected. A total of 150 to 200 TCR beta chains were listed by the study as associated with cytomegalovirus. The presence/absence analyses assumed that sequencing depth was roughly uniform across donors, and that assumption may not be true. A later analysis found that TCR association rates varied across HLA loci, with DRB1 alleles showing the most associated TCRs and HLA-C alleles the fewest.

With regard to this clone: The specificity of this receptor is unknown. No qualities accompany the bases; no much larger clone lies one base away.

Library construction relied on the immunoSEQ multiplex PCR assay. A mixture of 60 forward primers for TCR Vbeta segments and 13 reverse primers for TCR Jbeta segments was used in the multiplex PCR. A multiplex PCR assay on genomic DNA amplified the CDR3 region of rearranged TCR beta genes. Amplified TCR beta libraries were sequenced as 87-base-pair reads on the Illumina HiSeq System. The original pipeline was this. A later analysis counted approximately 84 million unique TCR beta chains across the 650 to 800 repertoires, and some 11 million of these chains were shared by at least two donors. Raw reads were error-corrected and collapsed into unique sequences with a nearest-neighbor algorithm that merged closely related sequences to remove PCR and sequencing errors. Alignment of CDR3 sequences to IMGT reference sequences was used to assign V, D and J gene segments. Each retained sequence needed at least a six-nucleotide match to both a V gene segment and a J gene segment. Rearrangements were classified as productive when the CDR3 lacked stop codons and remained in frame with V and J, and all other rearrangements were classified as non-productive. CDR3 was defined by IMGT convention, running from the second conserved V-encoded cysteine to the conserved J-encoded phenylalanine. In an earlier analysis of just under 600 of the donors, sequences lacking an unambiguous match to a single V gene segment were excluded. In an earlier analysis of around 590 of the donors, a V segment was called functional when productive rearrangements were above 56.7%, and segregating when the standard deviation between donors exceeded 5%. A statistical classification framework was built for diagnosing cytomegalovirus status from the catalog of TCR beta chain sequences. V and J gene assignment, in a later analysis, came from comparing TCR nucleotide sequences with IMGT/GENE-DB human TR gene sequences. In a later analysis, CDR3 sequences and most-parsimonious VDJ recombination scenarios were assigned using the TCRdist pipeline. A later analysis defined each TCR beta chain by its CDR3 amino acid sequence plus V-gene family, and excluded reads lacking a unique V-gene family. As a way to deal with suspected cross-contamination and a sequencing artifact, a later analysis dropped 592 nucleotide sequences that were highly shared and had low generation probability. For each public chain, a later analysis derived a clonal expansion index from normalized ranks of inferred template counts within each repertoire. In a later analysis, generation probabilities were computed with a VDJ recombination model fitted to out-of-frame rearrangements, and the resulting probabilities were checked against IGoR. In a later analysis, hypergeometric tests were used to score TCR-TCR, TCR-HLA and TCR-CMV co-occurrence, with a repertoire-size bias correction applied to TCR pairs. In a later analysis, false discovery rates were estimated by permuting HLA or CMV assignments 20 times. A later analysis grouped co-occurring TCRs with DBSCAN, adding TCRdist sequence similarity when clustering within HLA-allele-positive subsets. Co-occurrence clustering excluded repertoires with fewer than 30,000 or more than 120,000 public chains, plus five with anomalous nucleotide sharing. TCRdb stores this immuneACCESS table with in-frame sequences only. Part of the clones is absent; in the studies checked, under half of the shortfall reflects unresolved V genes, and no reason is known for the rest. The V and J calls and clone size come from that table; D and trimming were worked out from the DNA. Here the sample has around 68,000 clones; approximately 81% occur a single time. The top ten constitute about 7.1% of the sample.

Taken from the germline V gene, the CDR1 and CDR2 loops are LGHNA and YSLEER. The CDR3 has 18 amino acids, counting the end cysteine and phenylalanine. Only the CDR3 DNA stays, 54 bases, in frame from base 1. V loses 0 bases, J loses 4 bases, and the germline ends lie 21 bases apart. In total, approximately 610 healthy bone marrow donors made up the cohort. All cohort members were sampled while nominally healthy, although unrecorded immune exposures were likely present. The donor tested CMV seropositive and was one of the 289 seropositive cohort members. A peripheral blood sample was provided by each donor, and peripheral blood mononuclear cells were used for TCR beta sequencing. The Qiagen DNeasy Blood Extraction Kit was used to extract genomic DNA from the blood cell samples.

Material: PBMCs. The TCR originated in a woman aged 30 to 39 in good health and CMV-seropositive. This receptor chain uses TRBV4-3 and TRBJ1-2; TRBD1 is a weak D gene call, 6 bases matching. The CDR3 protein is CASSQDTLKGQSAYGYTF. The DNA sequence follows: TGCGCCAGCAGCCAAGATACTTTAAAGGGACAAAGTGCCTATGGCTACACCTTC.